This passage covers 32 T cell receptor beta chains from one sample sequenced in a study of CD8 T cells in ankylosing spondylitis (dated by TCRdb to the late 2010s). Overall study outcomes, separate from this receptor: A TCR beta motif of about 8 highly homologous amino acid variants appeared characteristic of blood from ankylosing spondylitis patients.

Library preparation used 5' RACE. Sequencing was carried out with an Illumina HiSeq 2500. The public reads were reprocessed in TCRdb via fastp at Q25 and MiXCR, keeping in-frame beta chains. Rows merge per CDR3 protein into single entries with the most common DNA and genes. Present in this sample are a few hundred thousand distinct CDR3 sequences, 17% of which were seen just once. The ten top clones hold over 0.9% of the sample. These TCRs are of unknown antigen specificity. Specimen: blood, either unsorted or a sorted T cell fraction (not recorded which). All receptors derive from a male donor with ankylosing spondylitis.

The V call is TRBV6-2 or TRBV6-3, the J call TRBJ1-2; 9 bases align to TRBD1. Germline V CDR1 and CDR2: MNHEY, SVGEGT. V trimming: 4 bases; J trimming: 8 bases; junction bases outside the gene matches: 5. The CDR3 covers 13 residues. The CDR3 protein is CASSSQGASGYTF. CDR3 DNA sequence: TGTGCCAGCAGTTCACAGGGGGCATCGGGCTACACCTTC.

The genes are TRBV20-1 and TRBJ2-7; D is possibly TRBD2 (5 bases). The CDR3 is 12 amino acids. In germline, CDR1 is DFQATT, CDR2 SNEGSKA (reference sequence). V lost 4 bases, J lost 4 bases, and 11 bases lay in between. CDR3 nucleotide sequence: TGCAGTGCTATAGGCGGGCAATACGAGCAGTACTTC. Translation gives CSAIGGQYEQYF.

This clonotype was seen at least ten times. V gene TRBV7-8 combines with J gene TRBJ2-7, with TRBD1 matching over 9 bases. The CDR3 is 15 amino acids. V was pared by 2 bases and J by 3 bases, with 5 bases of the junction left unmatched. Per germline, CDR1 SGHVS and CDR2 FQNEAQ. The CDR3 spells CASSLREGQGYEQYF. CDR3 DNA: TGTGCCAGCAGCTTAAGGGAGGGACAGGGCTACGAGCAGTACTTC.

This rearrangement joins TRBV12-3 or TRBV12-4 to TRBJ1-3, with D possibly matching TRBD1 (6 bases). The CDR3 is made up of 15 amino acids. V was cut by 6 bases and J by 0 bases, with 12 bases left in between. The CDR3 here is CASRNRVASGNTIYF. As DNA, the CDR3 is TGTGCCAGCAGGAACAGGGTCGCCTCTGGAAACACCATATATTTT.

There are a few counts of this clonotype. The chain links TRBV7-9 to TRBJ2-4; D call uncertain. CDR3 size: 13 residues. Germline CDR1 is SEHNR and CDR2 is FQNEAQ (reference sequence). Trimming stripped 0 bases from V and 8 bases from J, with 8 bases between. CDR3 nucleotide sequence: TGTGCCAGCAGCTTAGCGGGCCTACACATTCAGTACTTC. This encodes CASSLAGLHIQYF.

This clonotype was counted between two and nine times. This sequence joins TRBV20-1 and TRBJ2-1; the match to TRBD1 covers 7 bases. V was pared by 6 bases and J by 1 base, with 12 bases of the junction left unmatched. Per germline, CDR1 DFQATT and CDR2 SNEGSKA (reference sequence). The CDR3 loop spans 16 amino acids. The CDR3, as DNA: TGCAGTGCGCGAGGGACAGTCGGCGGGTCCTACAATGAGCAGTTCTTC. The encoded protein is CSARGTVGGSYNEQFF.

This clonotype was detected only a few times. The CDR3 sequence: CASSPSSGRTTGELFF. CDR3 nucleotides: TGTGCCAGCAGCCCTTCTAGCGGGAGGACCACCGGGGAGCTGTTTTTT. This chain uses TRBV7-2 with TRBJ2-2; 11 bases are a match to TRBD2. V lost 5 bases and J lost 4; bases outside the gene matches: 6. The V gene's germline CDR1 is SGHTA and CDR2 FQGNSA. The CDR3 runs to 16 residues.

This sequence joins TRBV20-1 and TRBJ1-1; the D is unclear. Trimming took off 1 base at V and 0 bases at J, with 9 bases between the two ends. Germline loops: CDR1 DFQATT, CDR2 SNEGSKA (reference sequence). CDR3 length: 14 residues. The CDR3 reads CSARAENLNTEAFF. The DNA of the CDR3 is TGCAGTGCTAGAGCCGAAAACTTGAACACTGAAGCTTTCTTT.

The CDR3 region is CASSLPRGLSSYNEQFF. CDR3 sequence (DNA): TGTGCCAGCAGCTTACCTAGGGGATTAAGCTCCTACAATGAGCAGTTCTTC. V gene TRBV11-3 combines with J gene TRBJ2-1, with D tentatively TRBD1 (5 bases). The ends were cut back, 2 bases at V and 0 bases at J, with 14 bases in the middle. Looked up from germline, CDR1 is SGHNT and CDR2 is YENEEA. This CDR3 has 17 residues.

This clonotype has only a few counts. This chain links TRBV30 with TRBJ2-5, with TRBD1 matching over 10 bases. Germline CDR1 is GTSNPN and CDR2 is SVGIG (reference sequence). The CDR3 contains 15 residues. With V trimmed by 2 bases and J by 2 bases, 5 bases remained unmatched. CDR3 nucleotides: TGTGCCTGGAGTCCAGGGACAGGGGCACAAGAGACCCAGTACTTC. It codes for CAWSPGTGAQETQYF.

This clonotype was seen ten or more times. The rearrangement joins TRBV10-3 to TRBJ2-1; 8 nucleotides agree with TRBD2. Germline lookup yields CDR1 ENHRY and CDR2 SYGVKD. This CDR3 region has 14 residues. V was pared by 0 bases and J by 6 bases, with 1 base of the junction left unmatched. The CDR3 region has the DNA TGTGCCATCAGTGAGTCGGGACTAGGCAATGAGCAGTTCTTC. Protein sequence: CAISESGLGNEQFF.

This clonotype has at least ten counts. The chain uses TRBV29-1 and TRBJ2-1; TRBD2 agrees at 13 bases. Germline CDR1 and CDR2: SQVTM and ANQGSEA. This CDR3 region has 14 residues. Unmatched junction bases numbered 6, after V lost 5 bases and J lost 8 bases. CDR3 in DNA: TGCAGCGTTACGACTAGCGGGAGGTTGGATGAGCAGTTCTTC. This translates into CSVTTSGRLDEQFF.

V gene TRBV28 combines with J gene TRBJ2-7, with D perhaps matching TRBD1 (6 bases). Trimming pared 5 bases from V and 10 bases from J, leaving 12 bases between. CDR3 size: 11 residues. Germline loops: CDR1 MDHEN, CDR2 SYDVKM. This CDR3 reads CASSPRTDQYF. The CDR3 DNA follows: TGTGCCAGCAGTCCCCGGACAGATCAGTACTTC.

This clonotype was seen at least ten times. V and J are TRBV10-3 and TRBJ2-1; D possibly corresponds to TRBD2 (6 bases). The ends were cut back, 0 bases at V and 7 bases at J, with 16 bases in the middle. The CDR3 has 16 residues. Per germline, CDR1 ENHRY and CDR2 SYGVKD. The CDR3 DNA follows: TGTGCCATCAGTGAGTCAAAAGGGGCGGGGATGAATGAGCAGTTCTTC. Translating it yields CAISESKGAGMNEQFF.

This clonotype was observed a handful of times. This sequence joins TRBV7-9 and TRBJ2-7; 12 nucleotides agree with TRBD2. Germline V gene data show CDR1 as SEHNR and CDR2 as FQNEAQ (reference sequence). This CDR3 is 16 amino acids long. J was trimmed by 6 bases and V by 4 bases; bases with no gene match: 10. The CDR3 protein is CASSYLAGGPVGEQYF. The CDR3 DNA sequence: TGTGCCAGCAGCTACCTAGCGGGAGGGCCTGTGGGCGAGCAGTACTTC.

This chain links TRBV6-2 or TRBV6-3 with TRBJ1-1; 7 nucleotides agree with TRBD1. J gave up 0 bases and V 0 bases, and 4 bases lay outside the gene matches. Germline CDR1 reads MNHEY; CDR2 reads SVGEGT. CDR3 length: 16 residues. The CDR3 DNA follows: TGTGCCAGCAGTTACTCACGACAGGGATTGAACACTGAAGCTTTCTTT. Amino acid sequence: CASSYSRQGLNTEAFF.

In this sample, this clonotype turned up many times. This chain links TRBV12-3 or TRBV12-4 with TRBJ2-7, with 8 bases lining up with TRBD2. The CDR3 is 15 amino acids. Unmatched junction bases numbered 9, after V lost 1 base and J lost 7 bases. This chain's CDR3 is CASSLGSAGATEQYF. CDR3 coding DNA: TGTGCCAGCAGTTTAGGATCAGCGGGGGCTACAGAGCAGTACTTC.

The rearrangement uses TRBV7-8 and TRBJ2-7, with 11 bases matching TRBD1. The CDR3 length is 16 residues. The germline gives CDR1 SGHVS, CDR2 FQNEAQ. After removal of 1 base from V and 7 bases from J, the junction contained 9 bases not matched to a gene. CDR3 sequence (DNA): TGTGCCAGCAGCTTAGATTCCAGGGGGACAGGGGGGGAGCAGTACTTC. This gives the protein CASSLDSRGTGGEQYF.

The chain has TRBV9 and TRBJ1-1, with 10 bases fitting TRBD1. From germline, CDR1 is SGDLS and CDR2 YYNGEE. CDR3 length: 15 residues. With V trimmed by 4 bases and J by 7 bases, 10 bases remained unmatched. DNA of the CDR3: TGTGCCAGCAGCCCTAGGACGACAGGGGGCCTTGAAGCTTTCTTT. Its protein product is CASSPRTTGGLEAFF.

In this sample, this clonotype turned up a few times. This chain connects TRBV5-1 to TRBJ2-7, with 7 bases lining up with TRBD1. From germline, CDR1 is SGHRS and CDR2 YFSETQ. This CDR3 spans 15 amino acids. V lost 4 bases to trimming and J lost 5 bases; unmatched junction nucleotides: 12. The CDR3 DNA is TGCGCCAGCAGCGCCCGACAGGGAAAGGTACACGAGCAGTACTTC. Translated, it gives CASSARQGKVHEQYF.

This sequence joins TRBV10-3 and TRBJ2-1; D not resolved. The CDR3 has 12 residues. CDR1 ENHRY and CDR2 SYGVKD come from the germline V gene. V shed 6 bases and J shed 8 bases, with 11 bases lying between them. CDR3 residues: CAIRTGGDEQFF. The CDR3 DNA follows: TGTGCCATCAGGACCGGTGGGGATGAGCAGTTCTTC.

The J gene is TRBJ2-7, the V gene TRBV5-1; D is undetermined. This CDR3 spans 13 amino acids. V lost 4 bases, J lost 3 bases, and 11 bases lay in between. Germline CDR1 is SGHRS and CDR2 is YFSETQ. The CDR3 region is CASSPEAHYEQYF. The DNA for the CDR3 is TGCGCCAGCAGCCCAGAGGCGCACTACGAGCAGTACTTC. The full variable domain, rest sourced from reference TRBV5-1 and TRBJ2-7, is KAGVTQTPRYLIKTRGQQVTLSCSPISGHRSVSWYQQTPGQGLQFLFEYFSETQRNKGNFPGRFSGRQFSNSRSEMNVSTLELGDSALYLCASSPEAHYEQYFGPGTRLTVT.

The J gene is TRBJ2-1, the V gene TRBV5-1; the D gene is possibly TRBD1 (6 bases). CDR1 is SGHRS, CDR2 YFSETQ, per germline. The CDR3 extends over 16 amino acids. The ends were cut back, 1 base at V and 0 bases at J, with 11 bases in the middle. The CDR3 here is CASSLRGITSYNEQFF. Written as DNA, the CDR3 is TGCGCCAGCAGCTTGAGGGGGATAACCTCCTACAATGAGCAGTTCTTC.

This clonotype was found a few times. V is TRBV12-3 or TRBV12-4 and J is TRBJ1-6; perhaps TRBD1 as D (6 bases). The CDR3 contains 14 residues. V was shortened by 3 bases and J by 10 bases, with 13 bases between the two germline ends. DNA for the CDR3: TGTGCCAGCAGTTTCAGGGGCGAGAGCTCACCCCTCCACTTT. Translation: CASSFRGESSPLHF.

The table lists this clonotype with a count of one. The chain uses TRBV20-1 and TRBJ1-2; D not resolved. CDR1 is DFQATT, CDR2 SNEGSKA, per germline (reference sequence). The CDR3 is 14 residues long. Trimming left V 1 base short and J 4 bases short, with 13 bases between. The CDR3 nucleotides read TGCAGTGCTAGAGTGGCCGGGTTATTCTATGGCTACACCTTC. Translation: CSARVAGLFYGYTF.

This clonotype was seen many times. The V gene is TRBV12-3 or TRBV12-4, the J gene TRBJ2-7; D might be TRBD1 (5 bases). Trimming shortened V by 4 bases and J by 7 bases, and 8 bases separated the two germline ends. The CDR3 loop spans 11 amino acids. Here the CDR3 DNA reads TGTGCCAGCAGTTATAGGGGTGAGCAGTACTTC. This translates into CASSYRGEQYF.

A few counts support this clonotype. In nucleotides, the CDR3 is TGTGCCAGCAGTTTAGAGGGGAGCCTTAACACCGGGGAGCTGTTTTTT. This codes for CASSLEGSLNTGELFF. This chain uses TRBV27 with TRBJ2-2, with D perhaps TRBD1 or TRBD2 (5 bases each). The germline CDR1 and CDR2 sequences are MNHEY and SMNVEV (reference sequence). V was cut by 2 bases and J by 2 bases, with 12 bases left in between. The CDR3 covers 16 residues.

The chain carries TRBV7-2 and TRBJ2-5; a weak D match, TRBD2 (6 bases). V was shortened by 2 bases and J by 0 bases, with 7 bases between the two germline ends. This CDR3 region has 14 residues. The germline V gene encodes CDR1 SGHTA and CDR2 FQGNSA. DNA for the CDR3: TGTGCCAGCAGCTTAAAGCGGGACCAAGAGACCCAGTACTTC. This codes for CASSLKRDQETQYF.

The V call is TRBV19, the J call TRBJ2-5, with D possibly being TRBD1 (5 bases). The CDR3 has 13 residues. The V gene's germline CDR1 is LNHDA and CDR2 SQIVND (reference sequence). Trimming took off 5 bases at V and 5 bases at J, with 12 bases between the two ends. The DNA for the CDR3 is TGTGCCAGTAGTTCTCGACAGCCCGAGACCCAGTACTTC. Translation gives CASSSRQPETQYF.

This clonotype was recorded many times. The rearrangement links TRBV20-1 to TRBJ2-5; 14 bases align to TRBD2. The CDR3 consists of 17 residues. Trimming at V came to 0 bases and at J to 2 bases, leaving 5 bases not matched to a gene. Germline assignment: CDR1 DFQATT and CDR2 SNEGSKA (reference sequence). The CDR3 loop is CSARDGTSGGLQETQYF. CDR3 in DNA: TGCAGTGCTAGAGATGGGACTAGCGGGGGCTTACAAGAGACCCAGTACTTC.

DNA for the CDR3: TGTGCCAGCAGCTTACGGGCAAGTGGTGGGTTGGAGACCCAGTACTTC. This sequence encodes CASSLRASGGLETQYF. This chain joins TRBV7-2 and TRBJ2-5; no reliable D call. V gave up 2 bases and J gave up 5 bases, with 18 bases separating them. The CDR3 runs to 16 residues. The germline V gene has CDR1 SGHTA and CDR2 FQGNSA.

This clonotype was counted a few times. The chain joins TRBV29-1 to TRBJ2-1; D remains ambiguous. Trimming removed 7 bases from V and 7 bases from J, with 26 bases in between. Germline assignment: CDR1 SQVTM and CDR2 ANQGSEA. The CDR3 runs 16 residues. The CDR3 nucleotides read TGCAGCGCCAACGGTGTTTCGGGCCGCCGAAAAAATGAGCAGTTCTTC. Amino acid sequence: CSANGVSGRRKNEQFF.